One and the same sample provided the 27 T cell receptor beta chains below, sequenced in a study of shared clonotypes between healthy human individuals. The table came from immunoSEQ multiplex PCR; TCRdb's copy has only in-frame clones and leaves some out. Of about 2.5 million clones listed, 85% to 95% are singletons. The sample comprised naive CD4+ T cells from PBMCs. Subset described: CD45RA+ positively selected. The receptors here all came from a man aged 18 to 29 in good health. Some clones in this sample may be carry-over from other donors' samples.

The J gene is TRBJ2-7, the V gene TRBV18; 9 bases agree with TRBD1. Germline CDR1 reads KGHSH; CDR2 reads LQKENI. V dropped 0 bases and J dropped 7; count of bases not matched to a gene: 4. The CDR3 loop spans 14 amino acids. The CDR3 spells CASSPPGQGEEQYF. In nucleotides, the CDR3 is TGTGCCAGCTCACCACCGGGACAGGGTGAGGAGCAGTACTTC.

The rearrangement uses TRBV5-1 and TRBJ2-7; TRBD1 agrees at 10 bases. With V trimmed by 4 bases and J by 5 bases, 3 bases remained unmatched. The germline V gene has CDR1 SGHRS and CDR2 YFSETQ. The CDR3 sequence is 13 residues long. CDR3 sequence reads: CASSQDRGDEQYF. The CDR3 nucleotides are TGCGCCAGCAGCCAGGACAGGGGGGACGAGCAGTACTTC.

The chain joins TRBV7-6 to TRBJ2-7; possibly TRBD1 or TRBD2 for D (5 bases each). Per germline, CDR1 SGHVS and CDR2 FNYEAQ. The CDR3 consists of 14 residues. Between the trimmed V and J ends, which lost 1 base and 6 bases, there was a span of 13 bases. The DNA for the CDR3 is TGTGCCAGCAGCTTAGTCCAGGGTGGAGGCGAGCAGTACTTC. Translated, it gives CASSLVQGGGEQYF.

The rearrangement uses TRBV6-5 and TRBJ1-2; D remains ambiguous. Trimming stripped 5 bases from V and 4 bases from J, with 14 bases between. The CDR3 runs to 14 residues. Looked up from germline, CDR1 is MNHEY and CDR2 is SVGAGI. The CDR3: CASSTQAESYGYTF. The CDR3 region has the DNA TGTGCCAGCAGTACCCAGGCGGAGAGCTATGGCTACACCTTC.

This clone was detected only once. The chain joins TRBV9 to TRBJ2-3, with D perhaps TRBD1 or TRBD2 (7 bases each). Trimming took off 4 bases at V and 2 bases at J, with 20 bases between the two ends. Germline values: CDR1 SGDLS, CDR2 YYNGEE. The CDR3 is 17 residues long. Here the CDR3 DNA reads TGTGCCAGCAGCCTTGGGCAGGGGGGAGGGCACACAGATACGCAGTATTTT. The encoded protein is CASSLGQGGGHTDTQYF.

The J gene is TRBJ1-1, the V gene TRBV30; D is unclear. Germline CDR1 and CDR2: GTSNPN and SVGIG (reference sequence). This CDR3 is 13 amino acids long. Trimming removed 5 bases at V and 1 base at J, with 11 bases between. The CDR3 protein is CAWAGSSNTEAFF. In nucleotides, the CDR3 is TGTGCCTGGGCCGGGAGTTCGAACACTGAAGCTTTCTTT. Complete variable domain (other parts from reference TRBV30 and TRBJ1-1): SQTIHQWPATLVQPVGSPLSLECTVEGTSNPNLYWYRQAAGRGLQLLFYSVGIGQISSEVPQNLSASRPQDRQFILSSKKLLLSDSGFYLCAWAGSSNTEAFFGQGTRLTVV.

The V gene is TRBV6-5, the J gene TRBJ2-7; unclear D gene. Trimming took off 4 bases at V and 6 bases at J, with 7 bases between the two ends. The CDR3 sequence is 11 residues long. Germline V gene sequence: CDR1 MNHEY, CDR2 SVGAGI. The CDR3 is CASSWAGEQYF. CDR3 nucleotides: TGTGCCAGCAGTTGGGCCGGCGAGCAGTACTTC.

The chain employs TRBV4-2 and TRBJ2-5; 7 bases map to TRBD2. Germline values: CDR1 LGHNA, CDR2 YNFKEQ. The CDR3 loop spans 18 amino acids. V trimming: 0 bases; J trimming: 5 bases; junction bases outside the gene matches: 15. CDR3 sequence reads: CASSQERVSGRAVETQYF. The CDR3 DNA sequence: TGTGCCAGCAGCCAAGAGAGAGTGAGTGGGAGGGCCGTTGAGACCCAGTACTTC.

The rearrangement links TRBV28 to TRBJ1-1; 9 nucleotides match TRBD1. V gave up 6 bases and J gave up 2 bases; unmatched junction bases: 13. Germline V gives CDR1 MDHEN, CDR2 SYDVKM. CDR3 length: 17 residues. The CDR3 reads CASSPGQGNSINTEAFF. In nucleotides, the CDR3 is TGTGCCAGCAGCCCGGGACAGGGAAATAGTATCAACACTGAAGCTTTCTTT.

This sequence joins TRBV19 and TRBJ2-1; 11 nucleotides align to TRBD2. CDR3 size: 17 residues. J lost 6 bases, V lost 2 bases, and 9 bases had no gene match. Germline V lookup: CDR1 LNHDA, CDR2 SQIVND (reference sequence). CDR3 sequence reads: CASSILAGGGGRNEQFF. CDR3 sequence (DNA): TGTGCCAGTAGTATACTAGCGGGAGGAGGGGGTCGCAATGAGCAGTTCTTC.

The chain combines TRBV7-8 with TRBJ2-5; a possible D gene is TRBD1 (5 bases). Germline lookup yields CDR1 SGHVS and CDR2 FQNEAQ. The CDR3 loop spans 17 amino acids. Trimming took 3 bases from V and 1 from J, leaving 18 bases between them. The CDR3 bases are TGTGCCAGCAGCTTTGGCAGGGTTGGCAGGCCCCAAGAGACCCAGTACTTC. Translating gives CASSFGRVGRPQETQYF.

This chain links TRBV2 with TRBJ1-1; D remains unclear. Per the germline V gene, CDR1 is SNHLY and CDR2 is FYNNEI. This CDR3 is 13 amino acids long. Trimming stripped 11 bases from V and 2 bases from J, with 15 bases between. CDR3 DNA sequence: TGTGCCGGAGGGAGTATAAGAAACACTGAAGCTTTCTTT. Amino acid sequence: CAGGSIRNTEAFF. The variable domain in full, completed from reference TRBV2 and TRBJ1-1, reads EPEVTQTPSHQVTQMGQEVILRCVPISNHLYFYWYRQILGQKVEFLVSFYNNEISEKSEIFDDQFSVERPDGSNFTLKIRSTKLEDSAMYFCAGGSIRNTEAFFGQGTRLTVV.

CDR3 residues: CASSQGSGTRKREQYF. The CDR3 coding sequence is TGCGCCAGCAGCCAAGGTAGCGGGACCCGCAAAAGAGAGCAGTATTTT. The rearrangement uses TRBV4-1 and TRBJ2-3; 8 nucleotides match TRBD2. Germline values: CDR1 MGHRA, CDR2 YSYEKL. V lost 1 base and J lost 11; bases outside the gene matches: 14. This CDR3 has 16 amino acids.

Regarding this clone: Other DNA variants within this sample encode the same CDR3. This chain links TRBV27 with TRBJ2-7; no definite D call. Germline loops: CDR1 MNHEY, CDR2 SMNVEV (reference sequence). Trimming took off 3 bases at V and 0 bases at J, with 6 bases between the two ends. This CDR3 comprises 13 residues. This chain's CDR3 is CASSFRSSYEQYF. The CDR3 DNA sequence: TGTGCCAGCAGTTTCCGGAGCTCCTACGAGCAGTACTTC.

The chain links TRBV6-4 to TRBJ2-6; 12 nucleotides align to TRBD2. V was pared by 0 bases and J by 0 bases, with 6 bases of the junction left unmatched. From germline, CDR1 is MRHNA and CDR2 SNTAGT. CDR3 size: 20 residues. In DNA, the CDR3 is TGTGCCAGCAGTGACTCCAGACTAGCGGGAGTTACCTCTGGGGCCAACGTCCTGACTTTC. Translation gives CASSDSRLAGVTSGANVLTF.

CDR3 nucleotides: TGTGCCACCAGAGCAGACGACACAAAGGGGTACACTGAAGCTTTCTTT. Translation gives CATRADDTKGYTEAFF. V usage is TRBV15 and J usage is TRBJ1-1; tentative D call: TRBD1 (5 bases). Germline CDR1 and CDR2: LNHNV and YYDKDF (reference sequence). The V end was cut by 6 bases, the J end by 3 bases, with 20 bases between. The CDR3 is 16 residues long.

J is TRBJ2-6 and V is TRBV4-2, with 7 bases identical to TRBD1. Trimming took 3 bases from V and 0 from J; bases not matched to a gene: 14. In germline, CDR1 is LGHNA, CDR2 YNFKEQ. This CDR3 region has 20 residues. The CDR3 coding sequence is TGTGCCAGCAGCCACCTGACAGGGTCCGTTGGAAGCTCTGGGGCCAACGTCCTGACTTTC. Protein: CASSHLTGSVGSSGANVLTF.

On this clone: Other DNA sequences in this specimen translate into the identical CDR3. This chain uses TRBV7-3 with TRBJ1-1; D not resolved. Trimming stripped 4 bases from V and 1 base from J, with 7 bases between. Germline loops: CDR1 SGHTA, CDR2 FQGTGA. This CDR3 is built from 13 residues. DNA for the CDR3: TGTGCCAGCAGCTCCCAAGGGAACACTGAAGCTTTCTTT. Residues: CASSSQGNTEAFF.

The chain has TRBV27 and TRBJ2-1; 9 nucleotides align to TRBD1. The germline V gene encodes CDR1 MNHEY and CDR2 SMNVEV (reference sequence). V lost 7 bases, J lost 4 bases, and 11 bases stayed unmatched. The CDR3 runs 16 residues. CDR3 protein: CASIGQGQGGYNEQFF. The CDR3 DNA follows: TGTGCCAGCATCGGCCAGGGACAGGGTGGGTACAATGAGCAGTTCTTC.

Concerning this clone itself: A junction end diverges from the germline sequence, so it may reflect a read error. The chain recombines TRBV27 with TRBJ2-7; 9 bases agree with TRBD2. Germline CDR1 reads MNHEY; CDR2 reads SMNVEV (reference sequence). The CDR3 is 14 residues long. Here the CDR3 reads CASSRSGRGYERYF. The DNA for the CDR3 is TGTGCCAGCAGTCGTAGCGGGAGAGGCTACGAGCGGTACTTC.

The rearrangement joins TRBV29-1 to TRBJ1-2; D gene uncertain. Per the germline V gene, CDR1 is SQVTM and CDR2 is ANQGSEA. Trimming removed 7 bases from V and 4 bases from J, with 19 bases in between. The CDR3 covers 14 residues. The chain's CDR3 is CSALALKPVYGYTF. CDR3 nucleotide sequence: TGCAGCGCCCTGGCGCTGAAACCCGTCTATGGCTACACCTTC. Combining the CDR3 with reference TRBV29-1 and TRBJ1-2 gives the whole variable domain SAVISQKPSRDICQRGTSLTIQCQVDSQVTMMFWYRQQPGQSLTLIATANQGSEATYESGFVIDKFPISRPNLTFSTLTVSNMSPEDSSIYLCSALALKPVYGYTFGSGTRLTVV.

CDR3 protein: CASSGGVTANTEAFF. DNA for the CDR3: TGTGCCAGTTCCGGGGGGGTAACGGCGAACACTGAAGCTTTCTTT. The chain joins TRBV6-5 to TRBJ1-1; D perhaps matches TRBD1 (5 bases). Germline V gene sequence: CDR1 MNHEY, CDR2 SVGAGI. This CDR3 has 15 amino acids. V was shortened by 9 bases and J by 1 base, with 18 bases between the two germline ends.

This clone appeared a few times. The chain uses TRBV30 and TRBJ1-5; D gene uncertain. Trimming removed 0 bases at V and 5 bases at J, with 11 bases between. The CDR3 is 14 residues long. Germline V gene sequence: CDR1 GTSNPN, CDR2 SVGIG (reference sequence). The CDR3 region is CAWSVSSVDQPQHF. CDR3 nucleotide sequence: TGTGCCTGGAGTGTATCTTCTGTCGATCAGCCCCAGCATTTT.

J is TRBJ1-3 and V is TRBV25-1; 10 bases align to TRBD1. V trimming: 6 bases; J trimming: 3 bases; junction bases outside the gene matches: 11. There are 17 residues in the CDR3. Germline lookup yields CDR1 MGHDK and CDR2 SYGVNS. Written as DNA, the CDR3 is TGTGCCAGCAGCTCCCCGCCGGGACAGGGGTATGGAAACACCATATATTTT. Translation gives CASSSPPGQGYGNTIYF.

The chain is built from TRBV5-5 and TRBJ2-7; unclear D gene. Germline-derived CDR1 and CDR2 are SGHKS and YYEKEE (reference sequence). The CDR3 runs 12 residues. Deletions cut 4 bases from V and 6 bases from J, with 11 bases between. The CDR3 DNA reads as TGTGCCAGCAGCCCAAATCGTGGCGAGCAGTACTTC. The encoded protein is CASSPNRGEQYF.

The V and J genes are TRBV28 and TRBJ2-4; 10 bases line up with TRBD1. The germline V gene encodes CDR1 MDHEN and CDR2 SYDVKM. The junction had 10 bases not matched to a gene; V was cut back by 5 bases and J by 0 bases. CDR3 length: 18 residues. CDR3 loop: CASSAETGGSLAKNIQYF. The CDR3 bases are TGTGCCAGCAGTGCCGAGACAGGGGGCTCCCTAGCCAAAAACATTCAGTACTTC. Supplemented by reference TRBV28 and TRBJ2-4, the full variable domain reads DVKVTQSSRYLVKRTGEKVFLECVQDMDHENMFWYRQDPGLGLRLIYFSYDVKMKEKGDIPEGYSVSREKKERFSLILESASTNQTSMYLCASSAETGGSLAKNIQYFGAGTRLSVL.

The V call is TRBV5-1, the J call TRBJ1-3; no firm D call. Germline-derived CDR1 and CDR2 are SGHRS and YFSETQ. The CDR3 spans 16 residues. Between the trimmed V and J ends, which lost 1 base and 1 base, there was a span of 12 bases. CDR3 sequence (DNA): TGCGCCAGCAGCTTGAGCGGGTTAATTTCTGGAAACACCATATATTTT. The encoded protein is CASSLSGLISGNTIYF. The full variable domain, completed using reference TRBV5-1 and TRBJ1-3, is KAGVTQTPRYLIKTRGQQVTLSCSPISGHRSVSWYQQTPGQGLQFLFEYFSETQRNKGNFPGRFSGRQFSNSRSEMNVSTLELGDSALYLCASSLSGLISGNTIYFGEGSWLTVV.